Below are 23 T cell receptor beta chains sequenced from a single sample in a study of vaccination and CD4 T cells after COVID-19. Their antigen targets remain unknown. The treatment is: approximately nine-day PBMC culture with coronavirus spike peptide pools or control peptides (ViraFEST assay). The Oncomine TCR Beta short-read assay was what sequenced the DNA obtained from cultured CD4+ T cells. TCRdb re-called the PCR reads with MiXCR, one entry per CDR3 protein. The sample has some 10,000 distinct CDR3 sequences, approximately 83% seen once; the top ten hold around 9.9%. The sequencing sample was made of CD4+ T cells from blood, cultured in vitro. The source of these receptors is a human donor who had recovered from COVID-19.

The chain recombines TRBV20-1 with TRBJ2-7, with 8 bases fitting TRBD1. Trimming cost V 0 bases and J 3 bases; bases outside gene matches: 7. The CDR3 length is 15 residues. Germline loops: CDR1 DFQATT, CDR2 SNEGSKA (reference sequence). The CDR3 DNA follows: TGCAGTGCTAGAGATCTGGGGACAGGCTTCTACGAGCAGTACTTC. This translates into CSARDLGTGFYEQYF.

The CDR3 is CSVYHSHKGRGWPQHF. The CDR3 DNA follows: TGCAGTGTTTATCACTCACACAAGGGCCGTGGTTGGCCCCAGCATTTT. The rearrangement uses TRBV20-1 and TRBJ1-5; D remains unclear. The CDR3 spans 16 residues. Germline V gene sequence: CDR1 DFQATT, CDR2 SNEGSKA (reference sequence). The V and J ends lost 7 bases and 9 bases respectively, with 28 bases between them.

This clonotype has more than one count but fewer than ten. This chain joins TRBV6-1 and TRBJ1-2, with D unresolved. V was shortened by 3 bases and J by 8 bases, with 10 bases between the two germline ends. The CDR3 sequence is 12 residues long. CDR1 and CDR2 from the germline V gene are MNHNS and SASEGT. The CDR3 reads CASSEAGMGYTF. The CDR3 DNA reads TGTGCCAGCAGTGAGGCGGGAATGGGCTACACCTTC.

The chain joins TRBV5-6 to TRBJ2-3; 10 nucleotides agree with TRBD2. The CDR3 spans 18 residues. Germline CDR1 SGHDT, CDR2 YYEEEE. The J segment lost 2 bases and the V segment lost 5 bases, leaving 14 bases of the junction unmatched. The CDR3 protein is CASRLLSGGAITTDTQYF. The CDR3 region has the DNA TGTGCCAGCAGGTTACTGAGCGGGGGGGCGATTACCACAGATACGCAGTATTTT.

The chain joins TRBV28 to TRBJ2-7; 10 positions agree with TRBD2. Trimming at V came to 6 bases and at J to 4 bases, leaving 6 bases not matched to a gene. The CDR3 runs to 14 residues. The V gene's germline CDR1 is MDHEN and CDR2 SYDVKM. The CDR3 coding sequence is TGTGCCAGCAGAATTAGCGGGGGGCCGTACGAGCAGTACTTC. This sequence encodes CASRISGGPYEQYF. Full variable domain (missing parts from reference TRBV28 and TRBJ2-7): DVKVTQSSRYLVKRTGEKVFLECVQDMDHENMFWYRQDPGLGLRLIYFSYDVKMKEKGDIPEGYSVSREKKERFSLILESASTNQTSMYLCASRISGGPYEQYFGPGTRLTVT.

CDR3: CSASRDRTYEQYF. CDR3 bases: TGCAGTGCTAGCCGGGACAGGACCTACGAGCAGTACTTC. V usage is TRBV20-1 and J usage is TRBJ2-7; the match to TRBD1 covers 8 bases. CDR3 length: 13 residues. Trimming took 3 bases from V and 2 from J; bases not matched to a gene: 3. The V gene's germline CDR1 is DFQATT and CDR2 SNEGSKA (reference sequence).

The chain combines TRBV7-8 with TRBJ2-3; 9 bases fit TRBD2. Germline assignment: CDR1 SGHVS and CDR2 FQNEAQ. There are 18 residues in the CDR3. Trimming cost V 5 bases and J 3 bases; bases outside gene matches: 15. The CDR3 protein is CASSRWREGLGGTDTQYF. Here the CDR3 DNA reads TGTGCCAGCAGCAGATGGCGGGAGGGCCTTGGCGGGACAGATACGCAGTATTTT.

This sequence joins TRBV2 and TRBJ1-1; TRBD1 matches 8 bases. This CDR3 region has 15 residues. V lost 1 base to trimming and J lost 1 base; unmatched junction nucleotides: 2. Germline-derived CDR1 and CDR2 are SNHLY and FYNNEI. In DNA, the CDR3 is TGTGCCAGCAGTGAAGGGACAGGGAGGAACACTGAAGCTTTCTTT. This translates into CASSEGTGRNTEAFF.

There are a few counts of this clonotype. The chain carries TRBV6-5 and TRBJ2-1, with 10 bases identical to TRBD2. Per the germline V gene, CDR1 is MNHEY and CDR2 is SVGAGI. J lost 8 bases, V lost 0 bases, and 10 bases had no gene match. The CDR3 is 17 residues long. CDR3 region: CASSYSIDSGGADEQFF. CDR3 bases: TGTGCCAGCAGTTACTCGATAGACAGCGGGGGGGCGGATGAGCAGTTCTTC.

This clonotype was observed a handful of times. V gene TRBV20-1 combines with J gene TRBJ2-2, with 10 bases that match TRBD2. J lost 4 bases, V lost 7 bases, and 3 bases had no gene match. CDR3 size: 13 residues. Germline V lookup: CDR1 DFQATT, CDR2 SNEGSKA (reference sequence). The CDR3 sequence is CSVSGGVTGELFF. CDR3 sequence (DNA): TGCAGTGTAAGCGGGGGGGTCACCGGGGAGCTGTTTTTT.

This chain connects TRBV7-8 to TRBJ1-6; TRBD1 matches at 12 bases. Unmatched junction bases numbered 14, after V lost 5 bases and J lost 9 bases. The germline V gene has CDR1 SGHVS and CDR2 FQNEAQ. The CDR3 spans 18 residues. This CDR3 reads CASSKRTRSGQGASPLHF. The CDR3 coding sequence is TGTGCCAGCAGCAAGAGGACCCGTTCGGGACAGGGGGCTTCACCCCTCCACTTT.

The CDR3 sequence is CATSQTDTQYF. CDR3 nucleotide sequence: TGTGCCACCAGTCAGACCGATACGCAGTATTTT. The V call is TRBV24-1, the J call TRBJ2-3; no firm D call. Trimming stripped 6 bases from V and 6 bases from J, with 6 bases between. The CDR3 spans 11 residues. Per the germline V gene, CDR1 is KGHDR and CDR2 is SFDVKD.

The V and J genes are TRBV24-1 and TRBJ2-2; D is undetermined. V dropped 0 bases and J dropped 1 base, with 11 bases sitting between them. CDR3 length: 17 amino acids. CDR1 and CDR2 (germline): KGHDR, SFDVKD. The CDR3 DNA follows: TGTGCCACCAGTGATTTGAGTTGGTCGGGGAACACCGGGGAGCTGTTTTTT. This sequence encodes CATSDLSWSGNTGELFF.

By share, this clonotype counts as large. The chain recombines TRBV12-3 or TRBV12-4 with TRBJ2-3; D uncertain. Trimming removed 7 bases from V and 9 bases from J, with 17 bases in between. CDR3 length equals 13 residues. CDR3 nucleotides: TGTGCCAGCATCCCCCCCGGTTCTGGAACGCAGTATTTT. Residues: CASIPPGSGTQYF.

V usage is TRBV24-1 and J usage is TRBJ1-2, with D maybe TRBD1 (5 bases). The V gene lost 2 bases and the J gene lost 3 bases, with 15 bases spanning the gap. This CDR3 is 16 amino acids long. Germline CDR1 and CDR2: KGHDR and SFDVKD. CDR3 amino acids: CATSDSNPGTYYGYTF. In DNA form, the CDR3 reads TGTGCCACCAGTGATTCTAACCCCGGGACTTACTATGGCTACACCTTC.

The V call is TRBV28, the J call TRBJ1-4, with 10 nucleotides matching TRBD1. J was trimmed by 9 bases and V by 6 bases; bases with no gene match: 7. Germline V CDR1 and CDR2: MDHEN, SYDVKM. There are 14 residues in the CDR3. CDR3 amino acids: CASSGDRGEKKLFF. The CDR3 DNA is TGTGCCAGCAGCGGGGACAGGGGCGAGAAAAAACTGTTTTTT.

The chain is built from TRBV20-1 and TRBJ1-2; maybe TRBD1 (6 bases). Trimming pared 6 bases from V and 7 bases from J, leaving 24 bases between. CDR3 length: 15 residues. Germline CDR1 DFQATT, CDR2 SNEGSKA (reference sequence). The CDR3 coding sequence is TGCAGTGCGTCCGCGCCGAGGGGGTGGGAGTTTGGCTACACCTTC. Translation: CSASAPRGWEFGYTF.

The chain joins TRBV6-5 to TRBJ1-6; possibly TRBD1 for D (5 bases). Germline V gene lookup returns CDR1 MNHEY and CDR2 SVGAGI. Trimming cost V 3 bases and J 7 bases, with 10 bases left between them. The CDR3 spans 14 residues. The CDR3 DNA follows: TGTGCCAGCAGTTATGACGGGACCAATTCACCCCTCCACTTT. Amino acids: CASSYDGTNSPLHF.

The chain recombines TRBV7-9 with TRBJ2-6; 7 bases are shared with TRBD2. V lost 3 bases to trimming and J lost 2 bases; unmatched junction nucleotides: 1. Looked up from germline, CDR1 is SEHNR and CDR2 is FQNEAQ (reference sequence). The length of the CDR3 is 15 residues. CDR3 loop: CASSFTSAGANVLTF. The CDR3 DNA sequence: TGTGCCAGCAGCTTCACTAGCGCTGGGGCCAACGTCCTGACTTTC.

The genes are TRBV11-3 and TRBJ2-5, with D maybe TRBD1 (6 bases). Trimming removed 6 bases from V and 5 bases from J, with 10 bases in between. Germline V lookup: CDR1 SGHNT, CDR2 YENEEA. CDR3 length equals 12 residues. The CDR3 loop is CASRGDRETQYF. The CDR3 nucleotides read TGTGCCAGCAGGGGAGACAGGGAGACCCAGTACTTC.

As DNA, the CDR3 is TGTGCCAGCAGCTTAGGGCGCAATCAGCCCCAGCATTTT. Protein: CASSLGRNQPQHF. The chain couples TRBV11-2 to TRBJ1-5; D gene uncertain. Germline assignment: CDR1 SGHAT and CDR2 FQNNGV. V was pared by 1 base and J by 2 bases, with 3 bases between. CDR3 size: 13 residues.

V is TRBV11-3 and J is TRBJ2-3; 7 bases agree with TRBD2. The CDR3 is made up of 14 amino acids. Germline lookup yields CDR1 SGHNT and CDR2 YENEEA. Trimming removed 2 bases from V and 4 bases from J; junction bases left unmatched: 3. The CDR3 loop is CASSLPGLADTQYF. CDR3 nucleotide sequence: TGTGCCAGCAGCTTACCCGGACTAGCAGATACGCAGTATTTT.

V and J are TRBV7-9 and TRBJ2-5; D gene unclear. The V end lost 5 bases, the J end lost 5 bases, and 9 bases lay between the germline ends. CDR1 and CDR2 (germline): SEHNR, FQNEAQ (reference sequence). CDR3 size: 12 residues. CDR3 in DNA: TGTGCCAGCAGCACCGTTGAGGAGACCCAGTACTTC. Protein: CASSTVEETQYF.